The sequence of this T cell receptor (beta chain) was determined in a study of human T cells and chemical hapten exposure. Regarding the study as a whole: Unchanged with DPC sensitization were TCRs above 1 in 1000 frequency.

Time point specified: pre-sensitization, week 0. Treatment denoted: therapeutic diphenylcyclopropenone sensitization with weekly scalp DPC. TCRdb reprocessed the RACE reads via MiXCR and lists one record per CDR3 protein. The sample has around 330,000 distinct CDR3 sequences, approximately 5% seen once; the top ten hold roughly 8.2%. Ten or more counts support this clonotype. No antigen is known for it. The source material was whole blood, sampled in connection with sensitization to the hapten diphenylcyclopropenone (DPC). This sequence originates from a woman between 18 and 29 years old with alopecia areata. Some clones in this sample may be carry-over from other donors' samples.

The CDR3 region is CASSFISNLAGGRFVTDTQYF. CDR3 nucleotides: TGCGCCAGCAGCTTTATCTCAAATTTAGCGGGGGGCCGATTCGTTACAGATACGCAGTATTTT. The V gene is TRBV5-1, the J gene TRBJ2-3; 10 bases agree with TRBD2. Per germline, CDR1 SGHRS and CDR2 YFSETQ. This CDR3 comprises 21 residues. V was clipped by 2 bases and J by 3 bases; unmatched bases: 21. The whole variable domain, filled in from reference TRBV5-1 and TRBJ2-3, reads KAGVTQTPRYLIKTRGQQVTLSCSPISGHRSVSWYQQTPGQGLQFLFEYFSETQRNKGNFPGRFSGRQFSNSRSEMNVSTLELGDSALYLCASSFISNLAGGRFVTDTQYFGPGTRLTVL.